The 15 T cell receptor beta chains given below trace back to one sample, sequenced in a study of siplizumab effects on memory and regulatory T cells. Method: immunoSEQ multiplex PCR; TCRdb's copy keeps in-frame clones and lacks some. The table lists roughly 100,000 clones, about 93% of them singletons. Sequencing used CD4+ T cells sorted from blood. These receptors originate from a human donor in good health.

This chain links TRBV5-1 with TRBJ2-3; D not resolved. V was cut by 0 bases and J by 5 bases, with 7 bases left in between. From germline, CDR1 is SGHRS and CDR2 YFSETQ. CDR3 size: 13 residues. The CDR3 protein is CASSLGPLDTQYF. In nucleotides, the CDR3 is TGCGCCAGCAGCTTGGGACCGCTAGATACGCAGTATTTT.

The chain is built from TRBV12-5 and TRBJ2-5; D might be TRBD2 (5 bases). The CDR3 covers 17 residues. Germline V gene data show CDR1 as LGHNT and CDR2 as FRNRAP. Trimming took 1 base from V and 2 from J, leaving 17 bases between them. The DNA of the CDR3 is TGTGCTAGTGGTTTGGAAGAGGGTGTCAGTATACAAGAGACCCAGTACTTC. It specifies CASGLEEGVSIQETQYF.

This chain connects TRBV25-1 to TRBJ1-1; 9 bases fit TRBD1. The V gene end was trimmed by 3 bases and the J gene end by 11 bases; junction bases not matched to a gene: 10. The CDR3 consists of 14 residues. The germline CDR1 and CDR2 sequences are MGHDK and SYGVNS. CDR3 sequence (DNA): TGTGCCAGCAGTGACCCCGGGACAGGGATCTTGGCTTTCTTT. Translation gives CASSDPGTGILAFF. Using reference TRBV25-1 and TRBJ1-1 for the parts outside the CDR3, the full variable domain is EADIYQTPRYLVIGTGKKITLECSQTMGHDKMYWYQQDPGMELHLIHYSYGVNSTEKGDLSSESTVSRIRTEHFPLTLESARPSHTSQYLCASSDPGTGILAFFGQGTRLTVV.

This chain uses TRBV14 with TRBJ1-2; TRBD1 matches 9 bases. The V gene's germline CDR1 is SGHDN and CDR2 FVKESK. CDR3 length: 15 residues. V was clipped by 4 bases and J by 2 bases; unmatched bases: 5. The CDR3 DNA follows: TGTGCCAGCAGCCGCCCGGGACAGGGAAACTATGGCTACACCTTC. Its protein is CASSRPGQGNYGYTF.

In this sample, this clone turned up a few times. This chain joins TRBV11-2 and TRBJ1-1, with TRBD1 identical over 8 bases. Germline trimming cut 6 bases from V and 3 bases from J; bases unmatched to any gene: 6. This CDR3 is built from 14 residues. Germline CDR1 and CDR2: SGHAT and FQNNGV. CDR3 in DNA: TGTGCCAGCAGTAAACAGGGGGGAGACACTGAAGCTTTCTTT. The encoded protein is CASSKQGGDTEAFF.

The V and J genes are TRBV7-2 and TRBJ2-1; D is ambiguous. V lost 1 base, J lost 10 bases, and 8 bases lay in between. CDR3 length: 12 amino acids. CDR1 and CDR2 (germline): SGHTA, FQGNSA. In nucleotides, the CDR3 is TGTGCCAGCAGCTTAGGGGCTACCGAGCAGTTCTTC. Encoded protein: CASSLGATEQFF.

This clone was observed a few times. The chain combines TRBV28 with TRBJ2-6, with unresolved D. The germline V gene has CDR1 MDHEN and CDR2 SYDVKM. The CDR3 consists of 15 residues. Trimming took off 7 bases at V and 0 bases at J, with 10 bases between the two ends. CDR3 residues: CASIPQDSGANVLTF. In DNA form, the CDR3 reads TGTGCCAGCATCCCTCAGGACTCTGGGGCCAACGTCCTGACTTTC.

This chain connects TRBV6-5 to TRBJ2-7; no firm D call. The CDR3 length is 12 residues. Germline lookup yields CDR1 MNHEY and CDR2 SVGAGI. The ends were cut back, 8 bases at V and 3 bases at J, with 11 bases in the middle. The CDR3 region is CASGDGYYEQYF. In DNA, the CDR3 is TGTGCCAGCGGAGACGGATACTACGAGCAGTACTTC.

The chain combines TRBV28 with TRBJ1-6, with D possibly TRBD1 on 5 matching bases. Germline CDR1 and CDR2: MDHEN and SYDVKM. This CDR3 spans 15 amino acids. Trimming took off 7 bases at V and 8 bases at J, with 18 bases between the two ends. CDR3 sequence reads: CASTLFQGRYSPLHF. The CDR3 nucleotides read TGTGCCAGCACCTTATTTCAGGGACGTTATTCACCCCTCCACTTT.

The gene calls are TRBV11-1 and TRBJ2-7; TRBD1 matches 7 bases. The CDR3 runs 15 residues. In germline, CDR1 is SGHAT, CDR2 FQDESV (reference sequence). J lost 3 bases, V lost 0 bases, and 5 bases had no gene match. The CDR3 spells CASSLAGTDVYEQYF. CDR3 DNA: TGTGCCAGCAGCTTAGCCGGGACAGATGTCTACGAGCAGTACTTC.

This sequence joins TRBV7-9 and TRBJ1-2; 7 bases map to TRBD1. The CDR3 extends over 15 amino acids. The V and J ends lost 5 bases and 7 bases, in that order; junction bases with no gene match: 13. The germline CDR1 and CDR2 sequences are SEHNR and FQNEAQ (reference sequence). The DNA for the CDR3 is TGTGCCAGCAGCCAGGCGACAGGGATTGTGCTTGGCTACACCTTC. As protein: CASSQATGIVLGYTF.

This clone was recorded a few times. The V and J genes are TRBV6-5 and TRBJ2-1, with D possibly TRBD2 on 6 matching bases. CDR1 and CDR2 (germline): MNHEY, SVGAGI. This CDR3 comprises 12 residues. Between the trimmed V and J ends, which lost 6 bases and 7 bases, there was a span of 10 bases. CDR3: CASRRLENEQFF. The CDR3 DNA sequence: TGTGCCAGCAGGCGACTAGAGAATGAGCAGTTCTTC.

In DNA, the CDR3 is TGCGCCAGCAGTCCTAGCGGGTTGGGAGAGACCCAGTACTTC. Its translation is CASSPSGLGETQYF. The chain couples TRBV10-2 to TRBJ2-5; TRBD2 matches 8 bases. Germline assignment: CDR1 WSHSY and CDR2 SAAADI. The CDR3 is 14 amino acids. Losses at the gene ends were 5 bases for V and 4 bases for J; bases not matched to a gene: 6.

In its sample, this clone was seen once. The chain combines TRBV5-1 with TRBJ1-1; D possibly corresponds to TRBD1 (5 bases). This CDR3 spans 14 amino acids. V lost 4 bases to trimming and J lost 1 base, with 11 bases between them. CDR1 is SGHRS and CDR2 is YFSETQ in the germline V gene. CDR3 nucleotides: TGCGCCAGCAGCCCGAAGGACAAGAACACTGAAGCTTTCTTT. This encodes CASSPKDKNTEAFF.

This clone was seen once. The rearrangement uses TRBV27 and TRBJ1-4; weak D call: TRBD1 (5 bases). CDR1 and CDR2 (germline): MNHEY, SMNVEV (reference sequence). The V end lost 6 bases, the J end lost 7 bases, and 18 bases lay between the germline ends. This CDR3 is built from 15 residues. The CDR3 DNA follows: TGTGCCAGCAGCGGATGGGGGAAGAGGACTGAAAAACTGTTTTTT. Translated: CASSGWGKRTEKLFF.